This passage covers 13 T cell receptor beta chains from one sample sequenced in a study of blood T cell repertoires in COVID-19. Sequencing used immunoSEQ multiplex PCR; TCRdb keeps in-frame clones, though not all of them. The data show just over 300,000 clones, about nine tenths seen once. The material sequenced was peripheral blood. These receptors originate from a man aged 18 to 30 with active or convalescent COVID-19.

This clone was picked up one time. The chain links TRBV7-2 to TRBJ1-6; no clear D. Germline V gene lookup returns CDR1 SGHTA and CDR2 FQGNSA. The CDR3 extends over 14 amino acids. V was trimmed by 3 bases and J by 0 bases, leaving 3 bases between them. The CDR3 bases are TGTGCCAGCAGCTTCCGCTCCTATAATTCACCCCTCCACTTT. It is translated as CASSFRSYNSPLHF.

Only one count was recorded for this clone. The limits of the CDR3 on the DNA are not certain, so only TCRdb's listed CDR3 is given. The CDR3 is CASSLVRRAGAKNEKLFF. The chain uses TRBV11-2 and TRBJ1-4. The CDR3 contains 18 residues when both ends are counted. Germline CDR1 SGHAT, CDR2 FQNNGV.

This clone was recorded once. The chain combines TRBV19 with TRBJ1-1, with 7 positions matching TRBD1. V shed 6 bases and J 0 bases; nucleotides not matched to a gene: 4. In germline, CDR1 is LNHDA, CDR2 SQIVND (reference sequence). The CDR3 is 14 residues long. CDR3 protein: CASSPTGMNTEAFF. The CDR3 bases are TGTGCCAGTAGCCCGACAGGGATGAACACTGAAGCTTTCTTT.

This rearrangement joins TRBV5-1 to TRBJ2-5, with D uncertain. The CDR3 totals 17 residues. Trimming removed 3 bases from V and 5 bases from J, with 23 bases in between. CDR1 is SGHRS, CDR2 YFSETQ, per germline. CDR3 residues: CASSSGFISPVSETQYF. The CDR3 bases are TGCGCCAGCAGCTCTGGCTTTATCTCCCCAGTATCGGAGACCCAGTACTTC.

The chain joins TRBV6-2 or TRBV6-3 to TRBJ1-2; 7 bases fit TRBD1. Unmatched junction bases numbered 7, after V lost 5 bases and J lost 7 bases. CDR1 is MNHEY, CDR2 SVGEGT, per germline. The CDR3 totals 13 residues. For the CDR3, the DNA is TGTGCCAGCAGTCAAGGGGGCTTTGGTGGCTACACCTTC. It codes for CASSQGGFGGYTF.

The chain joins TRBV9 to TRBJ1-2; 7 nucleotides match TRBD1. The CDR3 spans 13 residues. V was pared by 5 bases and J by 7 bases, with 8 bases of the junction left unmatched. Germline CDR1 is SGDLS and CDR2 is YYNGEE. CDR3 in DNA: TGTGCCAGCAGAGGCGAGGGGGCGGGTGGCTACACCTTC. Protein product: CASRGEGAGGYTF.

This chain connects TRBV10-3 to TRBJ1-1; 10 bases map to TRBD1. The V gene's germline CDR1 is ENHRY and CDR2 SYGVKD. Trimming at V came to 4 bases and at J to 4 bases, leaving 12 bases not matched to a gene. This CDR3 spans 17 amino acids. CDR3 DNA sequence: TGTGCCATCAGTGCCGTCGACAGGGGGCGATACGGCACTGAAGCTTTCTTT. It encodes CAISAVDRGRYGTEAFF.

This clone was counted only a few times. The chain links TRBV28 to TRBJ1-2; 7 bases fit TRBD1. The junction had 3 bases not matched to a gene; V was cut back by 0 bases and J by 8 bases. This CDR3 is built from 13 residues. Per germline, CDR1 MDHEN and CDR2 SYDVKM. DNA for the CDR3: TGTGCCAGCAGTTTATGGGCACAGGGGGGCTACACCTTC. It codes for CASSLWAQGGYTF.

This rearrangement joins TRBV6-5 to TRBJ2-5, with 9 bases matching TRBD1. The germline gives CDR1 MNHEY, CDR2 SVGAGI. J was trimmed by 5 bases and V by 5 bases; bases with no gene match: 6. This CDR3 contains 14 residues. Written as DNA, the CDR3 is TGTGCCAGCAGTATACAGGGGGCTTTGGAGACCCAGTACTTC. It codes for CASSIQGALETQYF.

This chain joins TRBV6-5 and TRBJ2-7; 8 bases map to TRBD1. The CDR3 runs to 16 residues. Germline V lookup: CDR1 MNHEY, CDR2 SVGAGI. J gave up 4 bases and V 0 bases, and 8 bases lay outside the gene matches. CDR3 bases: TGTGCCAGCAGTTACTCGTACAGGACAGGGTCGTACGAGCAGTACTTC. It encodes CASSYSYRTGSYEQYF.

The V gene is TRBV7-9, the J gene TRBJ2-1, with 9 bases fitting TRBD2. Germline CDR1 is SEHNR and CDR2 is FQNEAQ (reference sequence). Trimming at V came to 1 base and at J to 4 bases, leaving 5 bases not matched to a gene. The length of the CDR3 is 16 residues. CDR3 protein: CASSLVGTSRYNEQFF. The DNA for the CDR3 is TGTGCCAGCAGCTTAGTAGGGACTAGCAGGTACAATGAGCAGTTCTTC.

The CDR3 loop reads CASSYRGFVSYEQYF. CDR3 nucleotide sequence: TGTGCCAGCAGTTACAGGGGGTTTGTCTCCTACGAGCAGTACTTC. The chain couples TRBV28 to TRBJ2-7; 8 positions match TRBD1. The CDR3 sequence is 15 residues long. The V gene's germline CDR1 is MDHEN and CDR2 SYDVKM. The trim removed 4 bases at V and 0 bases at J, leaving 5 bases unmatched.

This chain links TRBV7-9 with TRBJ1-2; D is unresolved. The CDR3 extends over 13 amino acids. Germline V CDR1 and CDR2: SEHNR, FQNEAQ (reference sequence). Trimming removed 5 bases from V and 0 bases from J, with 7 bases in between. Here the CDR3 DNA reads TGTGCCAGCAGCCTTAGTCCTAACTATGGCTACACCTTC. This sequence encodes CASSLSPNYGYTF.